One and the same sample provided the 32 T cell receptor beta chains below, sequenced in a study of cytomegalovirus exposure and HLA in healthy donors. Vbeta (60) and Jbeta (13) primers were used in the PCR. The protocol was immunoSEQ multiplex PCR, while the TCRdb copy is restricted to in-frame clones and leaves out a portion. The data hold 180,000 or so clones, with around 80% observed a single time. Sequences were obtained from PBMCs. These receptors were obtained from a woman aged 40 to 50 in good health and CMV-seropositive.

The chain combines TRBV6-5 with TRBJ2-7; 7 bases line up with TRBD2. Germline V lookup: CDR1 MNHEY, CDR2 SVGAGI. The CDR3 is made up of 13 amino acids. Trimming at V came to 2 bases and at J to 7 bases, leaving 5 bases not matched to a gene. The CDR3 nucleotides are TGTGCCAGCAGTTACGGGAGGGCCGGGGAGCAGTACTTC. Translation: CASSYGRAGEQYF.

The V and J genes are TRBV7-6 and TRBJ2-2; the D is unclear. Germline-derived CDR1 and CDR2 are SGHVS and FNYEAQ. This CDR3 has 16 amino acids. Deletions cut 0 bases from V and 0 bases from J, with 8 bases between. The CDR3 DNA reads TGTGCCAGCAGCTTAGCGAGGAAGGCGAACACCGGGGAGCTGTTTTTT. Translating it yields CASSLARKANTGELFF. The complete variable domain, with remaining parts taken from reference TRBV7-6 and TRBJ2-2, reads GAGVSQSPRYKVTKRGQDVALRCDPISGHVSLYWYRQALGQGPEFLTYFNYEAQQDKSGLPNDRFSAERPEGSISTLTIQRTEQRDSAMYRCASSLARKANTGELFFGEGSRLTVL.

The rearrangement uses TRBV9 and TRBJ2-2, with D perhaps TRBD2 (5 bases). CDR1 and CDR2 from the germline V gene are SGDLS and YYNGEE. The ends were cut back, 3 bases at V and 6 bases at J, with 12 bases in the middle. The CDR3 is made up of 14 amino acids. In nucleotides, the CDR3 is TGTGCCAGCAGCGCCCTGACTATGCCCGGGGAGCTGTTTTTT. It is translated as CASSALTMPGELFF.

The count of this clone is one. The genes are TRBV4-1 and TRBJ2-1; 8 bases fit TRBD2. V shed 4 bases and J 6 bases; nucleotides not matched to a gene: 5. CDR3 length: 14 amino acids. Germline assignment: CDR1 MGHRA and CDR2 YSYEKL. The CDR3 coding sequence is TGCGCCAGCAGCCTTGAGGGACTAGTCAATGAGCAGTTCTTC. This encodes CASSLEGLVNEQFF.

The CDR3 protein is CASSGLRGYEQYF. CDR3 bases: TGTGCCAGTAGCGGTCTCAGGGGCTACGAGCAGTACTTC. The chain couples TRBV19 to TRBJ2-7; possibly TRBD1 for D (6 bases). CDR1 and CDR2 (germline): LNHDA, SQIVND (reference sequence). CDR3 length: 13 amino acids. Trimming pared 6 bases from V and 3 bases from J, leaving 12 bases between.

This chain joins TRBV5-5 and TRBJ2-2, with TRBD1 as a possible D gene (5 bases). The ends were cut back, 0 bases at V and 4 bases at J, with 16 bases in the middle. Germline-derived CDR1 and CDR2 are SGHKS and YYEKEE (reference sequence). The CDR3 is 17 amino acids. CDR3 DNA: TGTGCCAGCAGCTTGGATTTCGGCAGGGCGAGCACCGGGGAGCTGTTTTTT. Translating gives CASSLDFGRASTGELFF.

The rearrangement links TRBV18 to TRBJ1-2; 7 bases are shared with TRBD1. The CDR3 runs 12 residues. Germline V gives CDR1 KGHSH, CDR2 LQKENI. J lost 6 bases, V lost 3 bases, and 1 base had no gene match. The CDR3 spells CASSPDRNGYTF. Written as DNA, the CDR3 is TGTGCCAGCTCACCGGACAGGAATGGCTACACCTTC.

The J gene is TRBJ2-6, the V gene TRBV2; a possible D gene is TRBD2 (5 bases). Trimming took 2 bases from V and 0 from J, leaving 14 bases between them. The CDR3 contains 18 residues. From germline, CDR1 is SNHLY and CDR2 FYNNEI. CDR3 sequence (DNA): TGTGCCAGCAGTGAAAGAGCTAGCCTGTACTCTGGGGCCAACGTCCTGACTTTC. Its protein product is CASSERASLYSGANVLTF.

The J gene is TRBJ2-7, the V gene TRBV11-3, with D perhaps matching TRBD1 (5 bases). The length of the CDR3 is 13 residues. Trimming took 0 bases from V and 4 from J, leaving 7 bases between them. Germline values: CDR1 SGHNT, CDR2 YENEEA. In DNA form, the CDR3 reads TGTGCCAGCAGCTTAGAACCAGGGTACGAGCAGTACTTC. Translation: CASSLEPGYEQYF.

The rearrangement links TRBV19 to TRBJ2-1; 7 bases are shared with TRBD1. CDR3 length: 15 amino acids. The germline gives CDR1 LNHDA, CDR2 SQIVND (reference sequence). Germline trimming cut 3 bases from V and 4 bases from J; bases unmatched to any gene: 6. DNA of the CDR3: TGTGCCAGTAGTATCAACAGGGGAACATACAATGAGCAGTTCTTC. Its protein is CASSINRGTYNEQFF.

V is TRBV11-2 and J is TRBJ2-7; 10 nucleotides match TRBD1. The germline gives CDR1 SGHAT, CDR2 FQNNGV. The CDR3 spans 15 residues. V lost 5 bases, J lost 5 bases, and 9 bases stayed unmatched. CDR3 nucleotide sequence: TGTGCCAGCAGCCCCGGGACAGGGGACTTCCACGAGCAGTACTTC. Residues: CASSPGTGDFHEQYF.

The chain recombines TRBV9 with TRBJ2-1, with 11 positions matching TRBD2. Trimming removed 4 bases from V and 9 bases from J; junction bases left unmatched: 15. The CDR3 totals 17 residues. CDR1 SGDLS and CDR2 YYNGEE come from the germline V gene. The CDR3 spells CASSPAKNSGRALEQFF. In nucleotides, the CDR3 is TGTGCCAGCAGCCCTGCGAAGAATAGCGGGAGGGCACTTGAGCAGTTCTTC.

The CDR3 protein is CASSLSRRETQYF. The DNA of the CDR3 is TGTGCCAGCAGCTTATCTAGGCGAGAGACCCAGTACTTC. This chain links TRBV11-2 with TRBJ2-5, with D uncertain. V lost 2 bases and J 4 bases, leaving 8 bases between the germline ends. Germline assignment: CDR1 SGHAT and CDR2 FQNNGV. CDR3 size: 13 residues.

The V and J genes are TRBV6-6 and TRBJ2-1; D is possibly TRBD2 (6 bases). Trimming pared 2 bases from V and 10 bases from J, leaving 15 bases between. Germline loops: CDR1 MNHNY, CDR2 SVGAGI (reference sequence). The CDR3 contains 14 residues. This CDR3 reads CASSYDAGTREQFF. The DNA for the CDR3 is TGTGCCAGCAGTTACGATGCCGGGACTCGGGAGCAGTTCTTC.

The chain employs TRBV18 and TRBJ1-3; D is ambiguous. The CDR3 is 15 amino acids. Germline values: CDR1 KGHSH, CDR2 LQKENI. Trimming stripped 3 bases from V and 1 base from J, with 10 bases between. CDR3 nucleotide sequence: TGTGCCAGCTCACCTCCGAGCGAATCTGGAAACACCATATATTTT. Translated: CASSPPSESGNTIYF.

The rearrangement links TRBV6-5 to TRBJ2-7; 7 bases are shared with TRBD1. There are 15 residues in the CDR3. V lost 6 bases and J lost 4; bases outside the gene matches: 12. CDR1 MNHEY and CDR2 SVGAGI come from the germline V gene. CDR3 protein: CASRPRQGVGYEQYF. CDR3 DNA: TGTGCCAGCAGGCCAAGACAGGGTGTAGGATACGAGCAGTACTTC.

The chain couples TRBV27 to TRBJ2-1, with 9 bases lining up with TRBD2. The CDR3 length is 15 residues. Germline CDR1 and CDR2: MNHEY and SMNVEV (reference sequence). V lost 5 bases and J lost 4; bases outside the gene matches: 6. Here the CDR3 DNA reads TGTGCCAGCAGTCCGACTAGCGGATATTACAATGAGCAGTTCTTC. Translating it yields CASSPTSGYYNEQFF.

The gene calls are TRBV7-2 and TRBJ2-3; D is ambiguous. CDR3 length: 13 residues. Germline assignment: CDR1 SGHTA and CDR2 FQGNSA. V gave up 5 bases and J gave up 0 bases, with 6 bases separating them. The CDR3 sequence: CASSVQSTDTQYF. The CDR3 DNA sequence: TGTGCCAGCAGCGTACAGAGCACAGATACGCAGTATTTT.

The J gene is TRBJ2-1, the V gene TRBV19; D gene unclear. From germline, CDR1 is LNHDA and CDR2 SQIVND (reference sequence). The CDR3 is made up of 13 amino acids. V was clipped by 6 bases and J by 9 bases, with 15 bases between them. This CDR3 is CASRLRGSSEQFF. The CDR3 region has the DNA TGTGCCAGTAGGCTGCGAGGCTCAAGTGAGCAGTTCTTC.

This chain joins TRBV4-1 and TRBJ2-7, with TRBD1 identical over 9 bases. The CDR3 has 17 residues. The germline V gene has CDR1 MGHRA and CDR2 YSYEKL. The trim removed 0 bases at V and 4 bases at J, leaving 10 bases unmatched. The DNA of the CDR3 is TGCGCCAGCAGCCAAGACGGGACAGGGAGAGGGAGATACGAGCAGTACTTC. This translates into CASSQDGTGRGRYEQYF.

In the case of this clone: At the DNA level, this CDR3 is encoded by other sequences in the same sample as well. The chain joins TRBV5-1 to TRBJ1-6; no firm D call. V was cut by 0 bases and J by 7 bases, with 8 bases left in between. The CDR3 covers 14 residues. Germline V gene data show CDR1 as SGHRS and CDR2 as YFSETQ. This CDR3 reads CASSLELWNSPLHF. The CDR3 DNA reads as TGCGCCAGCAGCTTGGAGCTGTGGAATTCACCCCTCCACTTT. Full variable domain (missing parts from reference TRBV5-1 and TRBJ1-6): KAGVTQTPRYLIKTRGQQVTLSCSPISGHRSVSWYQQTPGQGLQFLFEYFSETQRNKGNFPGRFSGRQFSNSRSEMNVSTLELGDSALYLCASSLELWNSPLHFGNGTRLTVT.

The DNA of the CDR3 is TGTGCCAGCAGTTTCGCAGGGGCAGGAGAGACCCAGTACTTC. Translating gives CASSFAGAGETQYF. The chain combines TRBV27 with TRBJ2-5; weak D call: TRBD1 (6 bases). Trimming cost V 3 bases and J 4 bases, with 12 bases left between them. The CDR3 loop spans 14 amino acids. The germline V gene has CDR1 MNHEY and CDR2 SMNVEV (reference sequence).

The rearrangement joins TRBV5-1 to TRBJ2-2; the D is unclear. V lost 1 base to trimming and J lost 4 bases, with 5 bases between them. Germline lookup yields CDR1 SGHRS and CDR2 YFSETQ. This CDR3 spans 13 amino acids. The CDR3: CASSLYITGELFF. In DNA, the CDR3 is TGCGCCAGCAGCTTGTACATCACCGGGGAGCTGTTTTTT.

V usage is TRBV11-2 and J usage is TRBJ1-2; 8 bases match TRBD1. The CDR3 runs 15 residues. Trimming removed 1 base from V and 1 base from J; junction bases left unmatched: 2. Germline V lookup: CDR1 SGHAT, CDR2 FQNNGV. CDR3 amino acids: CASSLGGTGNYGYTF. CDR3 coding DNA: TGTGCCAGCAGCTTAGGAGGGACAGGTAACTATGGCTACACCTTC.

Of note for this clone: A read error may account for a junction end that differs from germline. V usage is TRBV25-1 and J usage is TRBJ1-2; D is unresolved. Looked up from germline, CDR1 is MGHDK and CDR2 is SYGVNS. The CDR3 loop spans 12 amino acids. As DNA, the CDR3 is TGTGCCAGCGGGCAATTAGATTGGTTGCGAAGCTTC. Translation: CASGQLDWLRSF.

This chain uses TRBV7-6 with TRBJ2-5; TRBD2 aligns across 10 bases. Germline V lookup: CDR1 SGHVS, CDR2 FNYEAQ. This CDR3 spans 15 amino acids. The ends lost 5 bases at V and 9 bases at J; junction bases unmatched: 12. The DNA for the CDR3 is TGTGCCAGCAGCGCAACCGGGACTAGCGCCCAGGCCCAGTACTTC. Translating it yields CASSATGTSAQAQYF.

The chain combines TRBV2 with TRBJ2-3; 12 nucleotides align to TRBD2. The ends lost 3 bases at V and 6 bases at J; junction bases unmatched: 4. Germline-derived CDR1 and CDR2 are SNHLY and FYNNEI. This CDR3 is 15 amino acids long. CDR3 in amino acids: CASSDLAGGRDTQYF. The CDR3, as DNA: TGTGCCAGCAGTGACCTAGCGGGAGGGCGTGATACGCAGTATTTT.

The chain links TRBV5-6 to TRBJ1-2; a possible D gene is TRBD1 (6 bases). Germline CDR1 reads SGHDT; CDR2 reads YYEEEE. V was shortened by 6 bases and J by 7 bases, with 16 bases between the two germline ends. This CDR3 has 13 residues. The CDR3 coding sequence is TGTGCCAGCAATTACCCAGGGGCGGTTGGCTACACCTTC. This encodes CASNYPGAVGYTF.

The chain combines TRBV7-9 with TRBJ1-1; unclear D gene. CDR1 is SEHNR, CDR2 FQNEAQ, per germline (reference sequence). The CDR3 extends over 15 amino acids. Between the trimmed V and J ends, which lost 7 bases and 0 bases, there was a span of 15 bases. The CDR3: CASNSGFTMNTEAFF. The DNA of the CDR3 is TGTGCCAGCAATTCGGGATTTACCATGAACACTGAAGCTTTCTTT.

This rearrangement joins TRBV28 to TRBJ1-4; D is unresolved. The ends were cut back, 4 bases at V and 6 bases at J, with 9 bases in the middle. Germline V CDR1 and CDR2: MDHEN, SYDVKM. CDR3 size: 13 residues. Written as DNA, the CDR3 is TGTGCCAGCAGTTGGCAGTCATATGAAAAACTGTTTTTT. Protein sequence: CASSWQSYEKLFF.

The rearrangement joins TRBV18 to TRBJ2-2; possibly TRBD1 for D (5 bases). V lost 5 bases and J 6 bases, leaving 16 bases between the germline ends. This CDR3 is built from 15 residues. From germline, CDR1 is KGHSH and CDR2 LQKENI. Here the CDR3 DNA reads TGTGCCAGCTCAGGCACAAGGGGCGAGGCCGGGGAGCTGTTTTTT. Its translation: CASSGTRGEAGELFF.

The chain links TRBV28 to TRBJ1-5; no clear D gene. CDR3 length: 15 residues. V was clipped by 7 bases and J by 0 bases, with 13 bases between them. CDR1 is MDHEN and CDR2 is SYDVKM in the germline V gene. The CDR3 spells CASMGGDYSNQPQHF. CDR3 coding DNA: TGTGCCAGCATGGGCGGAGACTATAGCAATCAGCCCCAGCATTTT.